In this sample, the clone carrying this TCR beta chain turned up once. What it recognizes is unknown. The entry originates in a study of OX40 agonist ivuxolimab in advanced cancers. The overall study: Ivuxolimab, an agonist antibody against OX40 (CD134), was given to patients. A male proportion of around 86% was recorded, with mean age approximately 57 years and range roughly 23 to 90. Prior therapy, whether anti-PD-1, anti-PD-L1 or anti-CTLA-4, was allowed, and roughly 41% had some. Whole-study results and caveats: The authors also found low normalized T-cell clonal expansion in some nonresponders.

V lost 11 bases and J lost 4, with 17 bases in between. CDR3 length equals 13 residues. In germline, CDR1 is SNHLY, CDR2 FYNNEI. Some clones are missing from TCRdb's copy, which holds only in-frame ones; the method was immunoSEQ multiplex PCR. The data show about 49,000 clones, under 90% seen once. This TCR derives from an adult with an advanced solid tumor such as melanoma, head and neck, liver or kidney cancer. The specimen comprised CD4+ or CD8+ T cells sorted from blood, sampled in a trial of the OX40 agonist ivuxolimab. V gene TRBV2 combines with J gene TRBJ1-2; D remains unclear. CDR3 sequence: CAARAETLYGYTF. In DNA form, the CDR3 reads TGTGCCGCCCGGGCCGAGACACTCTATGGCTACACCTTC.